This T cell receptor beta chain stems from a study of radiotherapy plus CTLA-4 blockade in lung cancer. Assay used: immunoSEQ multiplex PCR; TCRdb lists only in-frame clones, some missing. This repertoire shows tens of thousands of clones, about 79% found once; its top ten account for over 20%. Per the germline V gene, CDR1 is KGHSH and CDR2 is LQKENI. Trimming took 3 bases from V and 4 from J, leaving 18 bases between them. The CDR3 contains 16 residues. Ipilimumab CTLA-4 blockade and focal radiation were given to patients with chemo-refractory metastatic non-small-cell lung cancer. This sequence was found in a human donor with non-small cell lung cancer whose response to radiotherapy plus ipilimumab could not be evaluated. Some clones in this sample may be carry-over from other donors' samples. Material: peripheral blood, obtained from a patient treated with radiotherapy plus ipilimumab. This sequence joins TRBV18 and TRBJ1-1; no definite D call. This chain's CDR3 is CASSPLAGGGFTEAFF. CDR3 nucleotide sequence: TGTGCCAGCTCACCTCTCGCGGGAGGCGGATTCACTGAAGCTTTCTTT.